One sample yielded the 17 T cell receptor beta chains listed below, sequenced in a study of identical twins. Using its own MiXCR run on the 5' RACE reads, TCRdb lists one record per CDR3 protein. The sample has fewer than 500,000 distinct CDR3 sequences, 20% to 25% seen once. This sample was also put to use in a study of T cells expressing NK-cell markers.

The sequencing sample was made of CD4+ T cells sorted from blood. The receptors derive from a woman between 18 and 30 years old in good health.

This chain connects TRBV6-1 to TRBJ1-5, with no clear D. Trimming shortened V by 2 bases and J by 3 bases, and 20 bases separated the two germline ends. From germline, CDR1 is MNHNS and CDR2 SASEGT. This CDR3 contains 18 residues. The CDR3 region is CASSENPRRVGFNQPQHF. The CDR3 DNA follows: TGTGCCAGCAGTGAAAACCCCAGACGGGTCGGCTTCAATCAGCCCCAGCATTTT.

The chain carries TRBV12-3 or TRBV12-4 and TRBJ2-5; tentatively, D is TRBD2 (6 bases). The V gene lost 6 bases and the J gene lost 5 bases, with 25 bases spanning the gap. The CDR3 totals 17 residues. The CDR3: CASSLHISRLVGETQYF. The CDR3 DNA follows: TGTGCCAGCAGCCTACACATTTCTCGACTAGTAGGTGAGACCCAGTACTTC.

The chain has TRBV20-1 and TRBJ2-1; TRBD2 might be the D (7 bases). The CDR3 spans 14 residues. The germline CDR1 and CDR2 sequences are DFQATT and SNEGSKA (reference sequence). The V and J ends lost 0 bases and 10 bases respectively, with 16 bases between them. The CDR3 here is CSARDGGRQEEQFF. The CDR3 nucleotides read TGCAGTGCTAGAGATGGCGGGAGACAGGAGGAGCAGTTCTTC.

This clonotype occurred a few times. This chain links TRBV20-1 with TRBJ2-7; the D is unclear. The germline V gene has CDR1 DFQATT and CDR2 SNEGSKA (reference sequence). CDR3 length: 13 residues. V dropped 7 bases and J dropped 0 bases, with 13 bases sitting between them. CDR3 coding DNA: TGCAGTGTAACGAGAGACCACTCCTACGAGCAGTACTTC. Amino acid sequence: CSVTRDHSYEQYF.

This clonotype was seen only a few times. The CDR3 region has the DNA TGTGCCATCACTCCGGGACTAGCGGGGGGGACCTACGGTAATGAGCAGTTCTTC. As protein: CAITPGLAGGTYGNEQFF. The genes are TRBV10-3 and TRBJ2-1; 16 nucleotides agree with TRBD2. The CDR3 has 18 residues. CDR1 is ENHRY, CDR2 SYGVKD, per germline. V lost 7 bases and J lost 7; bases outside the gene matches: 13.

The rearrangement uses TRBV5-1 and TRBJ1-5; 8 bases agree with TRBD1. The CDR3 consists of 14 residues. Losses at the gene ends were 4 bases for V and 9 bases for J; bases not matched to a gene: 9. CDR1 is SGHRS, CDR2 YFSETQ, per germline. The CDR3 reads CASSVGTGHGPQHF. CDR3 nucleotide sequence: TGCGCCAGCAGCGTAGGGACAGGACATGGGCCCCAGCATTTT.

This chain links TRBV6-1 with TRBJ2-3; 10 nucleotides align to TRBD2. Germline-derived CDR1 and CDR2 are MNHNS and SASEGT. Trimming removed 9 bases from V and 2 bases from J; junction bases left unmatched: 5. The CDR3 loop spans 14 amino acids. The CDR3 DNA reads TGTGCCAGTTCTAGCGGGGGCCCCACAGATACGCAGTATTTT. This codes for CASSSGGPTDTQYF.

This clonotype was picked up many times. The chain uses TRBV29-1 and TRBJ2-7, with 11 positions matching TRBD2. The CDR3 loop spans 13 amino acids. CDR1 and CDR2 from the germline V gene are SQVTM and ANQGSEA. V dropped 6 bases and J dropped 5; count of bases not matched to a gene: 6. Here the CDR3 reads CSVSLAGVHEQYF. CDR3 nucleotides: TGCAGCGTCTCACTAGCGGGAGTCCACGAGCAGTACTTC.

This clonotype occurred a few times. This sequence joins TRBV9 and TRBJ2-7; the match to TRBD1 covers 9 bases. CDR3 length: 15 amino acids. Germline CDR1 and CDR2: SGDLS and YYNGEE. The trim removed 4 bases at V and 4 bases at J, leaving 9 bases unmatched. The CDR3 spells CASSQGTGISYEQYF. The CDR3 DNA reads TGTGCCAGCAGCCAGGGGACAGGGATTTCGTACGAGCAGTACTTC.

For the CDR3, the DNA is TGTGCCACCAGCAAGAGCTCCCAGGACTACAATGAGCAGTTCTTC. Translation gives CATSKSSQDYNEQFF. V and J are TRBV15 and TRBJ2-1; D not resolved. Germline V gene sequence: CDR1 LNHNV, CDR2 YYDKDF (reference sequence). This CDR3 has 15 residues. The V gene lost 4 bases and the J gene lost 3 bases, with 13 bases spanning the gap.

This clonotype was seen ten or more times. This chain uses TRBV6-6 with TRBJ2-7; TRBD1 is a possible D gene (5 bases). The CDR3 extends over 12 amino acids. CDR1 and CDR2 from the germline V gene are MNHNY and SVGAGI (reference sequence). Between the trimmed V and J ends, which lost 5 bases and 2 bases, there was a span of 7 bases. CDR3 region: CASSPTAYEQYF. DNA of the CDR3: TGTGCCAGCAGTCCGACAGCCTACGAGCAGTACTTC.

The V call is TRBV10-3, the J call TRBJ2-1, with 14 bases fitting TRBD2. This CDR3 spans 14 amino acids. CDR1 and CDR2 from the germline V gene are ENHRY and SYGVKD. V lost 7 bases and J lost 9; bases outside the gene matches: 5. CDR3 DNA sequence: TGTGCCATCATGCGACTAGCGGGAGGGGGTGAGCAGTTCTTC. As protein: CAIMRLAGGGEQFF.

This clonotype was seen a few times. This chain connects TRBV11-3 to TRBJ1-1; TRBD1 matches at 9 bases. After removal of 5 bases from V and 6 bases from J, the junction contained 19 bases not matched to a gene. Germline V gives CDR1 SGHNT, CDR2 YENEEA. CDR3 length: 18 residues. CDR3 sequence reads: CASSPTLVLRDRVPEAFF. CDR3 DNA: TGTGCCAGCAGCCCTACCCTCGTTTTACGGGACAGGGTTCCTGAAGCTTTCTTT. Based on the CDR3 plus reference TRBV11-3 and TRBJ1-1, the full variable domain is EAGVVQSPRYKIIEKKQPVAFWCNPISGHNTLYWYLQNLGQGPELLIRYENEEAVDDSQLPKDRFSAERLKGVDSTLKIQPAELGDSAVYLCASSPTLVLRDRVPEAFFGQGTRLTVV.

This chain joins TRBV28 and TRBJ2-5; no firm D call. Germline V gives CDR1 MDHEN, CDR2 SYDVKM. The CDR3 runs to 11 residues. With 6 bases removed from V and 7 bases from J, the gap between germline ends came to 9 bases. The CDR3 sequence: CASSRPGTQYF. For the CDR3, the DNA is TGTGCCAGCAGCCGCCCTGGGACCCAGTACTTC.

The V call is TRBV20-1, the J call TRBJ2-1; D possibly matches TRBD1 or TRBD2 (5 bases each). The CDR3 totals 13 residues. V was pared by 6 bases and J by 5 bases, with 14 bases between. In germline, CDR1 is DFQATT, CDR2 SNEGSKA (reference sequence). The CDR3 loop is CSASPGRNNEQFF. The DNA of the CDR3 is TGCAGTGCCTCCCCGGGGCGGAACAATGAGCAGTTCTTC.

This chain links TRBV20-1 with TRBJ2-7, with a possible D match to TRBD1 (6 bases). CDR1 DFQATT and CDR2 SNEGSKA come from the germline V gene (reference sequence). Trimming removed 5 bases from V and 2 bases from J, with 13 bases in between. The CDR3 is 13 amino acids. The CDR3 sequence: CSALRDTAYEQYF. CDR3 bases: TGCAGTGCTTTACGGGACACAGCCTACGAGCAGTACTTC.

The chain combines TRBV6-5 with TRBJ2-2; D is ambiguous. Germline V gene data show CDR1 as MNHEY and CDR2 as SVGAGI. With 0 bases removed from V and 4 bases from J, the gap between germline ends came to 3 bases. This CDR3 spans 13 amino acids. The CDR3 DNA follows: TGTGCCAGCAGTTACTCTTTCACCGGGGAGCTGTTTTTT. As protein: CASSYSFTGELFF.